The 24 T cell receptor beta chains presented below share a single source sample, sequenced in a study of cytomegalovirus exposure and HLA in healthy donors. The PCR contained 60 Vbeta and 13 Jbeta primers. Assay used: immunoSEQ multiplex PCR; TCRdb lists only in-frame clones, some missing. This sample carries about 170,000 clones, approximately 76% of them seen once, and the ten largest clones take around 5%. The sequenced material came from PBMCs. These receptors were collected from a young woman in good health and CMV-seropositive.

V and J are TRBV11-2 and TRBJ1-1, with D unclear. Trimming took 5 bases from V and 5 from J, leaving 15 bases between them. This CDR3 region has 14 residues. The germline CDR1 and CDR2 sequences are SGHAT and FQNNGV. The CDR3 spells CASSPLGSLTEAFF. The DNA of the CDR3 is TGTGCCAGCAGCCCCTTGGGCTCACTTACTGAAGCTTTCTTT.

J is TRBJ1-1 and V is TRBV12-5, with D hard to call. V dropped 6 bases and J dropped 0 bases, with 8 bases sitting between them. The CDR3 runs 13 residues. Germline V gene lookup returns CDR1 LGHNT and CDR2 FRNRAP. CDR3 protein: CASGATMNTEAFF. The CDR3 nucleotides are TGTGCTAGTGGAGCAACCATGAACACTGAAGCTTTCTTT.

J is TRBJ2-5 and V is TRBV5-4; TRBD2 agrees at 8 bases. The end of the DNA is better explained by TRBJ2-7, so the J call may be wrong. This CDR3 has 14 amino acids. CDR1 is SGHNT and CDR2 is YYREEE in the germline V gene (reference sequence). The CDR3 DNA sequence: TGTGCCAGCAGAGGCGGGGGGAACTCCTACGAGCAGTACTTC. It encodes CASRGGGNSYEQYF.

This clone appeared once. The chain links TRBV6-5 to TRBJ2-2, with 7 nucleotides matching TRBD1. CDR3 length: 13 residues. Losses at the gene ends were 9 bases for V and 5 bases for J; bases not matched to a gene: 6. Germline V lookup: CDR1 MNHEY, CDR2 SVGAGI. As DNA, the CDR3 is TGTGCCAGTCACAGGGGAGAGACCGGGGAGCTGTTTTTT. Residues: CASHRGETGELFF.

The chain links TRBV9 to TRBJ1-1; D unresolved. The CDR3 consists of 17 residues. V lost 0 bases and J 0 bases, leaving 15 bases between the germline ends. CDR1 and CDR2 from the germline V gene are SGDLS and YYNGEE. CDR3 sequence reads: CASSVAGSDQMNTEAFF. The DNA for the CDR3 is TGTGCCAGCAGCGTAGCGGGGTCAGATCAAATGAACACTGAAGCTTTCTTT.

The chain couples TRBV2 to TRBJ2-5; no clear D gene. The CDR3 loop spans 11 amino acids. The germline gives CDR1 SNHLY, CDR2 FYNNEI. V shed 6 bases and J shed 5 bases, with 7 bases lying between them. In nucleotides, the CDR3 is TGTGCCAGCAGACTTGAGGAGACCCAGTACTTC. Encoded protein: CASRLEETQYF.

The genes are TRBV2 and TRBJ1-1, with 11 positions matching TRBD1. The CDR3 length is 16 residues. After removal of 4 bases from V and 0 bases from J, the junction contained 4 bases not matched to a gene. Germline values: CDR1 SNHLY, CDR2 FYNNEI. The CDR3 loop is CASSVGTGGLNTEAFF. In DNA form, the CDR3 reads TGTGCCAGCAGTGTCGGGACAGGGGGTTTGAACACTGAAGCTTTCTTT.

CDR3 loop: CASSIRLARSYNEQFF. The CDR3, as DNA: TGTGCCAGCAGCATTAGACTAGCCCGCTCCTACAATGAGCAGTTCTTC. The V gene is TRBV7-3, the J gene TRBJ2-1; 7 bases agree with TRBD2. CDR1 is SGHTA, CDR2 FQGTGA, per germline. After removal of 5 bases from V and 0 bases from J, the junction contained 7 bases not matched to a gene. This CDR3 has 16 residues. The complete variable domain, with remaining parts taken from reference TRBV7-3 and TRBJ2-1, reads GAGVSQTPSNKVTEKGKYVELRCDPISGHTALYWYRQSLGQGPEFLIYFQGTGAADDSGLPNDRFFAVRPEGSVSTLKIQRTERGDSAVYLCASSIRLARSYNEQFFGPGTRLTVL.

V is TRBV9 and J is TRBJ2-1, with TRBD2 identical over 13 bases. Germline V gives CDR1 SGDLS, CDR2 YYNGEE. V lost 3 bases and J lost 8; bases outside the gene matches: 8. The CDR3 totals 16 residues. CDR3 DNA: TGTGCCAGCAGCGCCACCGGGACTAGCGGGGTCGATGAGCAGTTCTTC. Its protein product is CASSATGTSGVDEQFF.

This chain joins TRBV9 and TRBJ2-5; TRBD1 aligns across 8 bases. J was trimmed by 11 bases and V by 3 bases; bases with no gene match: 12. The CDR3 totals 14 residues. From germline, CDR1 is SGDLS and CDR2 YYNGEE. The CDR3 DNA follows: TGTGCCAGCAGCGCTCAGGGGGCGCGTAGTGAGCAGTACTTC. Protein sequence: CASSAQGARSEQYF. The full variable domain, rest sourced from reference TRBV9 and TRBJ2-5, is DSGVTQTPKHLITATGQRVTLRCSPRSGDLSVYWYQQSLDQGLQFLIQYYNGEERAKGNILERFSAQQFPDLHSELNLSSLELGDSALYFCASSAQGARSEQYFGPGTRLLVL.

This chain joins TRBV5-6 and TRBJ2-3; D is unclear. The CDR3 covers 13 residues. Germline V gene sequence: CDR1 SGHDT, CDR2 YYEEEE. The germline V and J ends were trimmed by 4 bases and 4 bases, with 10 bases remaining between them. In nucleotides, the CDR3 is TGTGCCAGCAGCCCGGCTGGAGCAGATACGCAGTATTTT. It translates to CASSPAGADTQYF.

DNA of the CDR3: TGTGCCAGCAGGGCCGACAGGGTTCTTTATGGCTACACCTTC. Its protein is CASRADRVLYGYTF. J is TRBJ1-2 and V is TRBV2; 7 bases line up with TRBD1. V was clipped by 6 bases and J by 5 bases; unmatched bases: 9. This CDR3 comprises 14 residues. Germline V gene lookup returns CDR1 SNHLY and CDR2 FYNNEI.

The chain recombines TRBV7-9 with TRBJ1-2, with TRBD1 identical over 9 bases. The CDR3 spans 15 residues. Germline trimming cut 5 bases from V and 8 bases from J; bases unmatched to any gene: 12. Per germline, CDR1 SEHNR and CDR2 FQNEAQ (reference sequence). The CDR3 loop reads CASSPHPGQGFGYTF. DNA of the CDR3: TGTGCCAGCAGCCCCCATCCGGGACAGGGTTTCGGCTACACCTTC.

This clone was counted between two and nine times. The J gene is TRBJ2-5, the V gene TRBV7-3; TRBD2 might be the D (7 bases). Germline V gene data show CDR1 as SGHTA and CDR2 as FQGTGA. This CDR3 has 14 residues. Between the trimmed V and J ends, which lost 5 bases and 5 bases, there was a span of 15 bases. The CDR3 reads CASSPRGGPETQYF. CDR3 nucleotides: TGTGCCAGCAGCCCAAGGGGGGGGCCGGAGACCCAGTACTTC.

This rearrangement joins TRBV7-2 to TRBJ2-3; tentative D call: TRBD1 (5 bases). Trimming cost V 7 bases and J 0 bases, with 14 bases left between them. The CDR3 is 15 amino acids. Germline V CDR1 and CDR2: SGHTA, FQGNSA. This CDR3 reads CASTLDRTSTDTQYF. DNA for the CDR3: TGTGCCAGCACCCTAGACAGAACTAGCACAGATACGCAGTATTTT.

This sequence joins TRBV7-8 and TRBJ1-3; a weak D match, TRBD1 (6 bases). The V gene's germline CDR1 is SGHVS and CDR2 FQNEAQ. The CDR3 consists of 16 residues. Trimming removed 1 base from V and 7 bases from J, with 17 bases in between. The CDR3 loop reads CASSLVGTGRGNTIYF. CDR3 DNA: TGTGCCAGCAGCTTAGTGGGAACAGGGAGGGGGAACACCATATATTTT.

The CDR3 spells CAISEERDRARHQPQHF. In DNA, the CDR3 is TGTGCCATCAGTGAAGAGAGGGACAGGGCCCGGCATCAGCCCCAGCATTTT. The chain combines TRBV10-3 with TRBJ1-5; 9 bases agree with TRBD1. CDR1 and CDR2 from the germline V gene are ENHRY and SYGVKD. The V gene end was trimmed by 3 bases and the J gene end by 5 bases; junction bases not matched to a gene: 11. The CDR3 covers 17 residues.

This chain uses TRBV7-9 with TRBJ2-7; 8 bases line up with TRBD2. V shed 5 bases and J 0 bases; nucleotides not matched to a gene: 3. Germline values: CDR1 SEHNR, CDR2 FQNEAQ (reference sequence). The CDR3 covers 14 residues. The CDR3 sequence: CASSRGGSSYEQYF. CDR3 coding DNA: TGTGCCAGCAGCCGGGGGGGGAGCTCCTACGAGCAGTACTTC.

The CDR3 reads CSVGTLSGQFF. CDR3 DNA sequence: TGCAGCGTTGGGACTTTATCAGGGCAGTTCTTC. The genes are TRBV29-1 and TRBJ2-1; D possibly corresponds to TRBD2 (5 bases). Germline-derived CDR1 and CDR2 are SQVTM and ANQGSEA. The CDR3 length is 11 residues. V was pared by 4 bases and J by 12 bases, with 13 bases between.

The CDR3 sequence: CASSQQETQYF. CDR3 in DNA: TGTGCCAGCAGCCAACAAGAGACCCAGTACTTC. The chain is built from TRBV5-4 and TRBJ2-5; no clear D gene. The CDR3 contains 11 residues. Germline lookup yields CDR1 SGHNT and CDR2 YYREEE (reference sequence). Deletions cut 4 bases from V and 2 bases from J, with 3 bases between.

The J gene is TRBJ1-3, the V gene TRBV6-1, with D unclear. Germline CDR1 reads MNHNS; CDR2 reads SASEGT. CDR3 size: 13 residues. V lost 6 bases to trimming and J lost 4 bases, with 10 bases between them. CDR3 coding DNA: TGTGCCAGCAGCATTCCGGGAGGAAACACCATATATTTT. Its protein product is CASSIPGGNTIYF.

The CDR3 bases are TGTGCCAGCAGCTTAAGGACAGGGGGCAGCCAAGAGACCCAGTACTTC. The encoded protein is CASSLRTGGSQETQYF. This chain links TRBV2 with TRBJ2-5; TRBD1 agrees at 11 bases. The germline CDR1 and CDR2 sequences are SNHLY and FYNNEI. The CDR3 has 16 residues. Trimming at V came to 6 bases and at J to 1 base, leaving 7 bases not matched to a gene.

V and J are TRBV6-1 and TRBJ2-7; TRBD1 matches 7 bases. Trimming took 3 bases from V and 5 from J; bases not matched to a gene: 13. The CDR3 covers 16 residues. CDR1 and CDR2 from the germline V gene are MNHNS and SASEGT. The CDR3 reads CASSDTTDRMSDEQYF. CDR3 nucleotide sequence: TGTGCCAGCAGTGACACTACGGACAGGATGTCGGACGAGCAGTACTTC.

The V call is TRBV11-2, the J call TRBJ2-7; TRBD2 matches 9 bases. The CDR3 extends over 14 amino acids. Germline values: CDR1 SGHAT, CDR2 FQNNGV. V lost 4 bases, J lost 4 bases, and 5 bases stayed unmatched. The CDR3 bases are TGTGCCAGCAGCTCCGGGACTAGCTGGTACGAGCAGTACTTC. It yields the protein CASSSGTSWYEQYF.